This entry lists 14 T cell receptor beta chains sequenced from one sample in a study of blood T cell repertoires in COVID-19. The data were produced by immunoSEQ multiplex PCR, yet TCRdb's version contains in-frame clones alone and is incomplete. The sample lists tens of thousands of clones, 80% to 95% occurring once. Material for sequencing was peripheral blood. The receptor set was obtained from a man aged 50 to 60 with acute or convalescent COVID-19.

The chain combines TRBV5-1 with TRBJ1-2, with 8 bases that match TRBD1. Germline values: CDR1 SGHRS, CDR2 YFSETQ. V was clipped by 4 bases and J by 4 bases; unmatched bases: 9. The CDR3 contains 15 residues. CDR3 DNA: TGCGCCAGCAGCCCGCAGATAACAGGGGGCTATGGCTACACCTTC. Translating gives CASSPQITGGYGYTF.

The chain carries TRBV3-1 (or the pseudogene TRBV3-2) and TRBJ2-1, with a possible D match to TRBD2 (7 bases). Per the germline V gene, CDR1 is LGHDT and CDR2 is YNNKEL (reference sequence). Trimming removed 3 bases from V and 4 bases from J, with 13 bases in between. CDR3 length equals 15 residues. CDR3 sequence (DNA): TGTGCCAGCAGCCAGATCGAGGGGGGGTACAATGAGCAGTTCTTC. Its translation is CASSQIEGGYNEQFF.

CDR3 in amino acids: CATSDTGVKSQHF. CDR3 nucleotides: TGTGCCACCAGTGATACAGGGGTGAAGTCCCAGCATTTT. The chain recombines TRBV24-1 with TRBJ1-5, with 7 bases matching TRBD1. There are 13 residues in the CDR3. Unmatched junction bases numbered 6, after V lost 3 bases and J lost 11 bases. Looked up from germline, CDR1 is KGHDR and CDR2 is SFDVKD.

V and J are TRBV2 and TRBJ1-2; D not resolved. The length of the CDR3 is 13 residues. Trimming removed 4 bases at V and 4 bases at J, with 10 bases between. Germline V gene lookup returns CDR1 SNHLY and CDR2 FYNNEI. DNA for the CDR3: TGTGCCAGCAGTGTTGACGGGAGCTATGGCTACACCTTC. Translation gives CASSVDGSYGYTF.

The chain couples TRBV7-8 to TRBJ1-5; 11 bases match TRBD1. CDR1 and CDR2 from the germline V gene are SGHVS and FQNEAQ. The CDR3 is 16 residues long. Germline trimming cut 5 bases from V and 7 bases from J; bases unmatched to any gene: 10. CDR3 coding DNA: TGTGCCAGCAGCCAACTAGGGACAGGGGGAGGCCAGCCCCAGCATTTT. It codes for CASSQLGTGGGQPQHF.

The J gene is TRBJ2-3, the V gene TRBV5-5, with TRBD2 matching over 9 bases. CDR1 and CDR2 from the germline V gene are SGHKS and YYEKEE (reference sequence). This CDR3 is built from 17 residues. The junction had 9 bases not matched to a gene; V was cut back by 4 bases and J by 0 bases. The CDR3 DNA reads TGTGCCAGCAGCCGGACTGGGACTAGCCAAAGCACAGATACGCAGTATTTT. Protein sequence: CASSRTGTSQSTDTQYF.

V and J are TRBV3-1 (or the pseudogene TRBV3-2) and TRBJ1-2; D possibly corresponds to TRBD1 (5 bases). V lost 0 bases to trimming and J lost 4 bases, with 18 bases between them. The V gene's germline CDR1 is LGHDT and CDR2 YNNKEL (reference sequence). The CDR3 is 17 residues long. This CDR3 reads CASSQDSGARGRYGYTF. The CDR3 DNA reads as TGTGCCAGCAGCCAAGACTCCGGGGCGCGGGGTCGCTATGGCTACACCTTC.

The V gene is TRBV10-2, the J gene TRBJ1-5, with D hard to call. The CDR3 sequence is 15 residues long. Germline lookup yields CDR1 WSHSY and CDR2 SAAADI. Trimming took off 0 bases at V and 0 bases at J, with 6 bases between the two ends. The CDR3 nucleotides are TGCGCCAGCAGTGAGTCGAACTATAGCAATCAGCCCCAGCATTTT. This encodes CASSESNYSNQPQHF.

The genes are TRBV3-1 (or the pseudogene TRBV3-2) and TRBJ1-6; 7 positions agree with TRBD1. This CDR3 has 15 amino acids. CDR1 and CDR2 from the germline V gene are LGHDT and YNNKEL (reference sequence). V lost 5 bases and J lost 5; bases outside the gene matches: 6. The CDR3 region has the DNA TGTGCCAGCAGCTGGCGACAGGGCCATAATTCACCCCTCCACTTT. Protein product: CASSWRQGHNSPLHF.

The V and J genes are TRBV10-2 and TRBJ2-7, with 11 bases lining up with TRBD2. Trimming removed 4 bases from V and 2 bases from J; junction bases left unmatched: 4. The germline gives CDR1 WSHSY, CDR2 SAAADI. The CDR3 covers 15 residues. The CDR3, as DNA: TGCGCCAGCAGTGGAATACTAGCGGGGGCCTACGAGCAGTACTTC. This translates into CASSGILAGAYEQYF.

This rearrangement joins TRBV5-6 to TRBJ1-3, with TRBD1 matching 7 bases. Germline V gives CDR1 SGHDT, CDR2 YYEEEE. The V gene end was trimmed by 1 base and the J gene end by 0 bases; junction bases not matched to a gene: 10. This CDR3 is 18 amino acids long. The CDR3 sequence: CASSLIGTDDFSGNTIYF. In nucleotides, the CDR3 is TGTGCCAGCAGCTTGATAGGGACAGACGACTTCTCTGGAAACACCATATATTTT.

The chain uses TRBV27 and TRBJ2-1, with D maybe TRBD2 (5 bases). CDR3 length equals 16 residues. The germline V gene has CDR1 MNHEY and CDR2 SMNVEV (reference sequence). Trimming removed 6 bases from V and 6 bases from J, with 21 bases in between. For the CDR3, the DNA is TGTGCCAGCAGAGGAGGTTTTCGCCGCCGAGGCAATGAGCAGTTCTTC. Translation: CASRGGFRRRGNEQFF.

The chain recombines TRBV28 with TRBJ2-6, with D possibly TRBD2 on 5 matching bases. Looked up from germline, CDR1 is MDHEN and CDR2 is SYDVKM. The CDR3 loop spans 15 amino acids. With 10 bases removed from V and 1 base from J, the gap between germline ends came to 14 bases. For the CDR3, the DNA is TGTGCCATTACTGGACCGGGATCTGGGGCCAACGTCCTGACTTTC. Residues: CAITGPGSGANVLTF.

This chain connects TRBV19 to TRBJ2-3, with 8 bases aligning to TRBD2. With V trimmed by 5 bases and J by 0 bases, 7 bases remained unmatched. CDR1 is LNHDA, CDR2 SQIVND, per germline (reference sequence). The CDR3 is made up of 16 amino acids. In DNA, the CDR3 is TGTGCCAGTAGTCGCTATAGCGGGACTAGCACAGATACGCAGTATTTT. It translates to CASSRYSGTSTDTQYF.